Listed here is a single TCR beta chain. Its specificity is not known. Germline CDR1 reads SGHRS; CDR2 reads YFSETQ. The V gene lost 4 bases and the J gene lost 3 bases, with 14 bases spanning the gap. This CDR3 has 14 amino acids. These data originate in a study of T cell repertoires in cytomegalovirus infection. For the study at large: CMV infection together with matching HLA type was indicated by public TCR beta signatures. Regarding the study as a whole: The study found HLA-C-restricted CMV-specific TCR beta clonotypes dominating the ex vivo response.

TCRdb recomputed calls from the reads with MiXCR, one row per CDR3 protein. The sample lists roughly 860,000 distinct CDR3 sequences; 30% to 35% were seen once. Sequenced material: cultured CD8+ T cells from PBMCs, taken from culture after CMV antigen stimulation. The sequence came from a human donor in good health (CMV status not recorded). Some clones in this sample may be carry-over from other donors' samples. The chain couples TRBV5-1 to TRBJ2-7, with D perhaps TRBD1 (6 bases). CDR3 bases: TGCGCCAGCAGCGCGACAGGAGAAAACTACGAGCAGTACTTC. Translating it yields CASSATGENYEQYF.